A selection of T cell receptor beta chains follows, all from one sample in a study of blood T cells in healthy people across ages. TCRdb fed the 5' RACE reads into MiXCR, producing one record per CDR3 protein. The data hold over 950,000 distinct CDR3 sequences, with less than 45% observed a single time. Sequencing used blood. These receptor sequences come from a man aged 18 to 29 in good health. Each CDR3 is given with its conserved first and last residue. The order of the fields is D gene, V gene, clone size, J gene, CDR3 DNA, CDR3 protein. D genes are given only for firm matches. The size field is filled for only some rows; it gives once, few, many or a size class.

d_call: NA; v_call: TRBV20-1; clone_size: NA; j_call: TRBJ2-7; cdr3_nt: TGCAGTGCTAGAGGAGGGGTTGCTGGATCCTACGAGCAGTACTTC; cdr3_aa: CSARGGVAGSYEQYF
d_call: NA; v_call: TRBV12-3/TRBV12-4; clone_size: few; j_call: TRBJ2-5; cdr3_nt: TGTGCCAGCAGCCCCCTGGAAGTACCACAAGAGACCCAGTACTTC; cdr3_aa: CASSPLEVPQETQYF
d_call: TRBD1; v_call: TRBV7-2; clone_size: NA; j_call: TRBJ2-7; cdr3_nt: TGTGCCAGCAGCGACCGGGACAGGGGCAACTCCTACGAGCAGTACTTC; cdr3_aa: CASSDRDRGNSYEQYF
d_call: TRBD2; v_call: TRBV19; clone_size: NA; j_call: TRBJ2-1; cdr3_nt: TGTGCCAGTCGACAACTAGCGGGGATCTACAATGAGCAGTTCTTC; cdr3_aa: CASRQLAGIYNEQFF
d_call: NA; v_call: TRBV5-6; clone_size: NA; j_call: TRBJ1-4; cdr3_nt: TGTGCCAGCAGCTTGACTCAGGGGCTGGCCACTAATGAAAAACTGTTTTTT; cdr3_aa: CASSLTQGLATNEKLFF
d_call: TRBD1; v_call: TRBV2; clone_size: few; j_call: TRBJ1-2; cdr3_nt: TGTGCCAGCAGTGCAGAGGACAGGGTCTATGGCTACACCTTC; cdr3_aa: CASSAEDRVYGYTF
d_call: NA; v_call: TRBV20-1; clone_size: few; j_call: TRBJ1-4; cdr3_nt: TGCAGTGTGGCCCAGCGAGCAACTAATGAAAAACTGTTTTTT; cdr3_aa: CSVAQRATNEKLFF
d_call: NA; v_call: TRBV6-2/TRBV6-3; clone_size: NA; j_call: TRBJ1-5; cdr3_nt: TGTGCCAGCACGGACGATCAGCCCCAGCATTTT; cdr3_aa: CASTDDQPQHF
d_call: NA; v_call: TRBV7-9; clone_size: NA; j_call: TRBJ1-1; cdr3_nt: TGTGCCAGCAGCTTATTCAAGGGTGGGGCTTTCTTT; cdr3_aa: CASSLFKGGAFF
d_call: NA; v_call: TRBV5-1; clone_size: few; j_call: TRBJ1-4; cdr3_nt: TGCGCCAGTCGTAGTATGGGTGCAACTAATGAAAAACTGTTTTTT; cdr3_aa: CASRSMGATNEKLFF
d_call: TRBD2; v_call: TRBV7-2; clone_size: NA; j_call: TRBJ2-1; cdr3_nt: TGTGCCAGCAGCTCAGAACTAGCGGGGGGGTCCAATGAGCAGTTCTTC; cdr3_aa: CASSSELAGGSNEQFF
d_call: NA; v_call: TRBV7-9; clone_size: NA; j_call: TRBJ2-5; cdr3_nt: TGTGCCAGCAGCTCGGAAAACAAAGAGACCCAGTACTTC; cdr3_aa: CASSSENKETQYF
d_call: NA; v_call: TRBV3-1; clone_size: few; j_call: TRBJ2-3; cdr3_nt: TGTGCCAGCAGCCAGACTCGGAGTTTCACAGATACGCAGTATTTT; cdr3_aa: CASSQTRSFTDTQYF
d_call: NA; v_call: TRBV7-9; clone_size: NA; j_call: TRBJ2-3; cdr3_nt: TGTGCCAGCAGCTCCCTGCAAACAGATACGCAGTATTTT; cdr3_aa: CASSSLQTDTQYF
d_call: NA; v_call: TRBV27; clone_size: NA; j_call: TRBJ1-2; cdr3_nt: TGTGCCAGCAGTTTATGGATCAGGGAGGTACTCACCTTC; cdr3_aa: CASSLWIREVLTF
d_call: NA; v_call: TRBV20-1; clone_size: few; j_call: TRBJ2-5; cdr3_nt: TGCAGTGCTGGGGGTCGGGGAGGAGAACCAGAGACCCAGTACTTC; cdr3_aa: CSAGGRGGEPETQYF
d_call: NA; v_call: TRBV11-2; clone_size: NA; j_call: TRBJ1-3; cdr3_nt: TGTGCCAGCACCCGACGGCGGGGCAACACCATATATTTT; cdr3_aa: CASTRRRGNTIYF
d_call: NA; v_call: TRBV4-2; clone_size: few; j_call: TRBJ2-5; cdr3_nt: TGTGCCAGCAGCCAAGACCCGCGAGGAGAAGAGACCCAGTACTTC; cdr3_aa: CASSQDPRGEETQYF
d_call: NA; v_call: TRBV20-1; clone_size: few; j_call: TRBJ2-3; cdr3_nt: TGCAGTGCTAGAGATCCCAGGGGCCGAACGGATACGCAGTATTTT; cdr3_aa: CSARDPRGRTDTQYF
d_call: NA; v_call: TRBV18; clone_size: NA; j_call: TRBJ2-2; cdr3_nt: TGTGCCAGCTCACCACCCTCAGCACCCACCGGGGAGCTGTTTTTT; cdr3_aa: CASSPPSAPTGELFF
d_call: NA; v_call: TRBV5-6; clone_size: NA; j_call: TRBJ2-1; cdr3_nt: TGTGCCAGCAGCTTGGGGTGGCTAAACAATGAGCAGTTCTTC; cdr3_aa: CASSLGWLNNEQFF
d_call: TRBD2; v_call: TRBV6-5; clone_size: NA; j_call: TRBJ2-3; cdr3_nt: TGTGCCAGCAGTTACTGGCCTAGCGGGGTTCGTGATACGCAGTATTTT; cdr3_aa: CASSYWPSGVRDTQYF
d_call: NA; v_call: TRBV28; clone_size: NA; j_call: TRBJ1-2; cdr3_nt: TGTGCCAGCAGTTCTAGTGTGGGTTTAGGCTACACCTTC; cdr3_aa: CASSSSVGLGYTF
d_call: TRBD1; v_call: TRBV20-1; clone_size: few; j_call: TRBJ1-4; cdr3_nt: TGCAGTGCTAGAAACAGACCGGGACAGAGCGTTGTGGGTGAAAAACTGTTTTTT; cdr3_aa: CSARNRPGQSVVGEKLFF
d_call: NA; v_call: TRBV7-2; clone_size: few; j_call: TRBJ1-2; cdr3_nt: TGTGCCAGCAGCTTAGCGTTACCCGGTGAGGATGGCTACACCTTC; cdr3_aa: CASSLALPGEDGYTF
d_call: TRBD2; v_call: TRBV12-3/TRBV12-4; clone_size: NA; j_call: TRBJ2-3; cdr3_nt: TGTGCCAGCAGGCCGCCTAGCGGGGGGGCGACGCAGTATTTT; cdr3_aa: CASRPPSGGATQYF
d_call: NA; v_call: TRBV4-1; clone_size: NA; j_call: TRBJ2-2; cdr3_nt: TGCGCCAGCAGCCATATATTAGCAGGGGTTATGACCGGGGAGCTGTTTTTT; cdr3_aa: CASSHILAGVMTGELFF
d_call: NA; v_call: TRBV7-8; clone_size: NA; j_call: TRBJ1-2; cdr3_nt: TGTGCCAGCAGCCAACCCGGGACACCTTCTAACTATGGCTACACCTTC; cdr3_aa: CASSQPGTPSNYGYTF
d_call: TRBD2; v_call: TRBV6-2/TRBV6-3; clone_size: few; j_call: TRBJ2-1; cdr3_nt: TGTGCCAGCAGTAGCGGGGGGGCCTACAATGAGCAGTTCTTC; cdr3_aa: CASSSGGAYNEQFF
d_call: NA; v_call: TRBV7-6; clone_size: NA; j_call: TRBJ1-6; cdr3_nt: TGTGCCAGCGGCTCCCATCCAAATTCACCCCTCCACTTT; cdr3_aa: CASGSHPNSPLHF
d_call: NA; v_call: TRBV21-1; clone_size: NA; j_call: TRBJ1-2; cdr3_nt: TGTGCCAGCATTAACCTTGGAGCGGGGTATGGCTACACCTTC; cdr3_aa: CASINLGAGYGYTF
d_call: TRBD1; v_call: TRBV2; clone_size: NA; j_call: TRBJ2-5; cdr3_nt: TGTGCCAGCAGTGCCAGGACAGGGGGCGAGACCCAGTACTTC; cdr3_aa: CASSARTGGETQYF
d_call: NA; v_call: TRBV28; clone_size: NA; j_call: TRBJ2-7; cdr3_nt: TGTGCCAGCAGTTTCCGCGGACGGACCTACGAGCAGTACTTC; cdr3_aa: CASSFRGRTYEQYF
d_call: TRBD2; v_call: TRBV7-2; clone_size: NA; j_call: TRBJ2-3; cdr3_nt: TGTGCCAGCAGCTTAGGGCTAGCGGGGGACTTATTGACAGATACGCAGTATTTT; cdr3_aa: CASSLGLAGDLLTDTQYF
d_call: NA; v_call: TRBV6-1; clone_size: NA; j_call: TRBJ1-2; cdr3_nt: TGTGCCAGCGCACGGGAAGTATCTTGGTATGGCTACACCTTC; cdr3_aa: CASAREVSWYGYTF
d_call: NA; v_call: TRBV6-1; clone_size: NA; j_call: TRBJ2-7; cdr3_nt: TGTGCCAGCAGTGTAACAGGTTCCTACGAGCAGTACTTC; cdr3_aa: CASSVTGSYEQYF
d_call: NA; v_call: TRBV4-3; clone_size: NA; j_call: TRBJ2-3; cdr3_nt: TGCGCCAGCAGCCAAGTGGTGTCGGGAGACTCCACAGTTACGCAGTATTTT; cdr3_aa: CASSQVVSGDSTVTQYF
d_call: NA; v_call: TRBV4-1; clone_size: NA; j_call: TRBJ2-7; cdr3_nt: TGCGCCAGCAGCCAAGACCAGCGAATTAGCTCCTACAATGAGCAGTACTTC; cdr3_aa: CASSQDQRISSYNEQYF
d_call: NA; v_call: TRBV4-3; clone_size: NA; j_call: TRBJ1-2; cdr3_nt: TGCGCCAGCAGCCAGGCCCTGCAGGGGACCTATGGCTACACCTTC; cdr3_aa: CASSQALQGTYGYTF
d_call: NA; v_call: TRBV15; clone_size: NA; j_call: TRBJ2-1; cdr3_nt: TGTGCCACCAGCTCGGGGGGCCTAAATGAGCAGTTCTTC; cdr3_aa: CATSSGGLNEQFF
d_call: NA; v_call: TRBV10-3; clone_size: NA; j_call: TRBJ2-5; cdr3_nt: TGTGCCAGTAACAAGGAGGGGACAGAGAAAGAGACCCAGTACTTC; cdr3_aa: CASNKEGTEKETQYF